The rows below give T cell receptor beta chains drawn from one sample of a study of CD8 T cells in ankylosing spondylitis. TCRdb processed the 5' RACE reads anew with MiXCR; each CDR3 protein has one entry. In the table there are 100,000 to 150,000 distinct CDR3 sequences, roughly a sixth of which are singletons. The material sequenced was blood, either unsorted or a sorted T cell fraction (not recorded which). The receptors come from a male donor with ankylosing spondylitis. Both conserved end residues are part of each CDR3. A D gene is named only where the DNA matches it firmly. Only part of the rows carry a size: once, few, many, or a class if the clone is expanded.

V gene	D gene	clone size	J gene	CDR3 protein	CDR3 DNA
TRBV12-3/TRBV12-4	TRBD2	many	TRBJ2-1	CASSGLAGVNEQFF	TGTGCCAGCAGCGGACTAGCGGGAGTTAATGAGCAGTTCTTC
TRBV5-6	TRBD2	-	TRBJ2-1	CASSRAGGPYNEQFF	TGTGCCAGCAGCCGAGCGGGAGGGCCCTACAATGAGCAGTTCTTC
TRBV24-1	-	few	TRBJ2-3	CATSDLGDQSTDTQYF	TGTGCCACCAGTGATTTGGGGGACCAAAGCACAGATACGCAGTATTTT
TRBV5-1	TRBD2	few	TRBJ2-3	CASTSSGSETDTQYF	TGCGCCAGCACTTCGAGCGGGAGCGAAACAGATACGCAGTATTTT
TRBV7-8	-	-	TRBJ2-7	CASSMNYEQYF	TGTGCCAGCAGCATGAACTACGAGCAGTACTTC
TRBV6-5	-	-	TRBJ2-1	CASSYGREQFF	TGTGCCAGCAGTTACGGCCGCGAGCAGTTCTTC
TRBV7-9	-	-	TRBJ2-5	CASSDGLEETQYF	TGTGCCAGCAGCGACGGACTGGAAGAGACCCAGTACTTC
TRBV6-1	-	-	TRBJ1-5	CASSITARGVNQPQHF	TGTGCCAGCAGCATCACGGCCAGGGGCGTCAATCAGCCCCAGCATTTT
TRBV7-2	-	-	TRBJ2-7	CASSLNREIYEQYF	TGTGCCAGCAGCTTAAACAGGGAGATCTACGAGCAGTACTTC
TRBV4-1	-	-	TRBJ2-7	CASSQVSRQPYEQYF	TGCGCCAGCAGCCAAGTTTCCCGACAGCCGTACGAGCAGTACTTC
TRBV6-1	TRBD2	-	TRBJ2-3	CASSQGLADTDTQYF	TGTGCCAGCAGCCAGGGACTAGCGGACACAGATACGCAGTATTTT
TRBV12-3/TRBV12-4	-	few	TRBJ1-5	CASSLGSVQPQHF	TGTGCCAGCTCCCTAGGTTCGGTGCAGCCCCAGCATTTT
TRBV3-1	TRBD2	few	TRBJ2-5	CASSPQRLADYQETQYF	TGTGCCAGCAGCCCGCAGCGACTAGCGGACTACCAAGAGACCCAGTACTTC
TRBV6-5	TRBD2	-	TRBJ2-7	CASSTGLTYEQYF	TGTGCCAGCAGTACGGGACTAACCTACGAGCAGTACTTC
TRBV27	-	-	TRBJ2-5	CASANRVGETQYF	TGTGCCAGCGCCAACAGGGTCGGCGAGACCCAGTACTTC
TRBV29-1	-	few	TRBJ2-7	CSVSPGQAYEQYF	TGCAGCGTCAGCCCGGGACAAGCCTACGAGCAGTACTTC
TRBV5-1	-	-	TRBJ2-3	CASSLRGGGPDTQYF	TGCGCCAGCAGCTTAAGGGGTGGAGGACCAGATACGCAGTATTTT
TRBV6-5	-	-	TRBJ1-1	CASSYSFSTEAFF	TGTGCCAGCAGTTACTCGTTCTCCACTGAAGCTTTCTTT
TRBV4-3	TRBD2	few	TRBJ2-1	CASSHPGLSSGEQFF	TGCGCCAGCAGCCACCCGGGACTAAGTTCAGGTGAGCAGTTCTTC
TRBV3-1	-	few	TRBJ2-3	CASSLSNLTVHTTDTQYF	TGTGCCAGCAGCCTCTCAAACTTGACAGTTCATACCACAGATACGCAGTATTTT
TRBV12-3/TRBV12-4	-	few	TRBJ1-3	CASRGTSGNTIYF	TGTGCCAGCAGGGGGACCTCTGGAAACACCATATATTTT
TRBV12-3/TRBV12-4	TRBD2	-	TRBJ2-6	CASSFKGLAGRSGANVLTF	TGTGCCAGCAGTTTTAAAGGACTAGCGGGACGCTCTGGGGCCAACGTCCTGACTTTC
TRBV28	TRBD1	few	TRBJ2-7	CASSPRDSIYEQYF	TGTGCCAGCAGTCCCCGGGACAGCATCTACGAGCAGTACTTC
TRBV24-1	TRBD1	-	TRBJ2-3	CATSDLQGGQPNTQYF	TGTGCCACCAGTGATTTGCAAGGGGGACAGCCAAATACGCAGTATTTT
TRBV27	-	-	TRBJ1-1	CASSPQGGTEAFF	TGTGCCAGCAGTCCCCAGGGTGGCACTGAAGCTTTCTTT
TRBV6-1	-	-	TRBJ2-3	CASSGPTDTQYF	TGTGCCAGCAGCGGACCCACAGATACGCAGTATTTT
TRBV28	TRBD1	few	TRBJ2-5	CASSPRRQGAETQYF	TGTGCCAGCAGCCCCAGGCGGCAGGGGGCAGAGACCCAGTACTTC